The clone carrying this T cell receptor (beta chain) was counted between two and nine times. The germline CDR1 and CDR2 sequences are SGHRS and YFSETQ. V was shortened by 4 bases and J by 0 bases, with 10 bases between the two germline ends. CDR3 length: 15 residues. The data stem from a study of T cells in Graves' hyperthyroidism and ophthalmopathy. Cells are PBMCs isolated from roughly 9.3 ml of fresh blood. From RNA transcripts, TCR beta CDR3 regions were amplified. Researchers ran a first-round RT-PCR on the TCR CDR3 using the HTBI primer set. MiXCR, run by TCRdb on the multiplex PCR reads, gives a single entry per CDR3 protein. The data hold hundreds of thousands of distinct CDR3 sequences, with roughly 20% observed a single time.

The receptor comes from a woman aged 45-60 years with Graves' hyperthyroidism that later progressed to Graves' ophthalmopathy. The chain has TRBV5-1 and TRBJ1-4; tentatively, D is TRBD1 (5 bases). Input material: blood. The CDR3 DNA reads as TGCGCCAGCAGCCTAGGGACGTCAACTAATGAAAAACTGTTTTTT. It codes for CASSLGTSTNEKLFF.